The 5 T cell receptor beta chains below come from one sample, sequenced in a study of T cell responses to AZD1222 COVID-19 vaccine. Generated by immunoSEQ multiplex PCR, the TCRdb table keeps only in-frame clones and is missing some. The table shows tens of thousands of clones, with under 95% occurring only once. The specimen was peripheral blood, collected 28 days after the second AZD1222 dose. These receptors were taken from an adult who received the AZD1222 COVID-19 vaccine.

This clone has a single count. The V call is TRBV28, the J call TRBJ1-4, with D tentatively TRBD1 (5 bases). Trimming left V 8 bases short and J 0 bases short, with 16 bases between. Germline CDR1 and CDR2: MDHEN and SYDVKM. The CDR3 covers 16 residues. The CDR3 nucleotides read TGTGCCAGCTCCGCCGCGGGGGGGACAACTAATGAAAAACTGTTTTTT. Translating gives CASSAAGGTTNEKLFF. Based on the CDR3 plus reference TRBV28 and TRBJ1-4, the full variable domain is DVKVTQSSRYLVKRTGEKVFLECVQDMDHENMFWYRQDPGLGLRLIYFSYDVKMKEKGDIPEGYSVSREKKERFSLILESASTNQTSMYLCASSAAGGTTNEKLFFGSGTQLSVL.

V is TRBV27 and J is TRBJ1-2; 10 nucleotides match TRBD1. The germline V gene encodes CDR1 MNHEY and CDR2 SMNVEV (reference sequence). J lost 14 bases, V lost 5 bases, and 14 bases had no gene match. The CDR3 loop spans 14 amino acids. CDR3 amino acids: CASSTSTGGSSSTF. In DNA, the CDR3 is TGTGCCAGCAGTACCTCGACAGGGGGCAGTTCATCTACCTTC.

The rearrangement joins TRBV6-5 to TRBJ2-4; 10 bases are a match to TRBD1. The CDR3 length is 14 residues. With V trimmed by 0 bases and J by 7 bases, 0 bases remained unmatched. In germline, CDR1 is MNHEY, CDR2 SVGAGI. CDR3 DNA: TGTGCCAGCAGTTACTCGACAGGGGGCAACATTCAGTACTTC. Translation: CASSYSTGGNIQYF.

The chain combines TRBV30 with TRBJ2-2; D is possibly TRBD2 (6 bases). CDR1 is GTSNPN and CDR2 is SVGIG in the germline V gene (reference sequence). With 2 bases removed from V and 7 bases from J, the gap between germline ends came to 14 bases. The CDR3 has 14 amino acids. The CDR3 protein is CAWSMSGEGGELFF. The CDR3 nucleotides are TGTGCCTGGAGTATGTCGGGAGAAGGCGGGGAGCTGTTTTTT.

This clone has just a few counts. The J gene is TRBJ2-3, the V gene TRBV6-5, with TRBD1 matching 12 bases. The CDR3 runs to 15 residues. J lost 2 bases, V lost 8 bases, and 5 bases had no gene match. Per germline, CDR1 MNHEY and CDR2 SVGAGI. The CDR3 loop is CASRDRGRHTDTQYF. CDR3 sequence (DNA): TGTGCCAGCCGGGACAGGGGGCGACACACAGATACGCAGTATTTT.